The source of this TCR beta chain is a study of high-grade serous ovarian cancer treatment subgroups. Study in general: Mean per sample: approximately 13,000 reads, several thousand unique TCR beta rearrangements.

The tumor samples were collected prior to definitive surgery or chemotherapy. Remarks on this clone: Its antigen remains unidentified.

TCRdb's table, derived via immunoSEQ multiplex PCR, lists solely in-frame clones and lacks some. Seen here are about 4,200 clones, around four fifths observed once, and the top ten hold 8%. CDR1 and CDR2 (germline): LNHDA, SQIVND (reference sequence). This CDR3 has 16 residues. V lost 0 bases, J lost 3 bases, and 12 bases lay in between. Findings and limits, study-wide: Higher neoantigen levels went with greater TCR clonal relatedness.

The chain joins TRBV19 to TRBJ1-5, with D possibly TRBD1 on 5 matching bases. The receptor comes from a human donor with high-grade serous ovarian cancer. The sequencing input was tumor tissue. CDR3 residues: CASSIDRGRTNQPQHF. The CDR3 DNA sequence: TGTGCCAGTAGTATAGATCGGGGACGGACCAATCAGCCCCAGCATTTT.